This T cell receptor beta chain comes out of a study of blood T cell repertoires in COVID-19. The table came from immunoSEQ multiplex PCR; TCRdb's copy has only in-frame clones and leaves some out. Here the sample spans 200,000 to 250,000 clones, 90% being singletons. Participants, about 18 to 90 years old, spanned fewer than 30 US areas. Material: PBMCs or T cells enriched from blood (not recorded which). The receptor was isolated from a man aged 30-40 years who had been exposed to COVID-19.

CDR3 DNA sequence: TGCGCCAGCAGCTTGGCCGGACAGGGTGTTTACGAGCAGTACTTC. It is translated as CASSLAGQGVYEQYF. V usage is TRBV5-1 and J usage is TRBJ2-7; 8 nucleotides align to TRBD1. Germline assignment: CDR1 SGHRS and CDR2 YFSETQ. CDR3 size: 15 residues. J was trimmed by 4 bases and V by 0 bases; bases with no gene match: 6.